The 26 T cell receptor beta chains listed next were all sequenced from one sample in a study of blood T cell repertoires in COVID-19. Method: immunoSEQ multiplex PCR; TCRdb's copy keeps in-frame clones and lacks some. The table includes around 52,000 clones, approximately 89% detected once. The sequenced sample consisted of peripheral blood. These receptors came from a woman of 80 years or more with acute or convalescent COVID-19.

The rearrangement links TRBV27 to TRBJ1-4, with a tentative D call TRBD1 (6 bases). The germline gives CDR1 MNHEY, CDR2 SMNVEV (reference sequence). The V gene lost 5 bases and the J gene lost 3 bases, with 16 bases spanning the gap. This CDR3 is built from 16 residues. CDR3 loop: CASSVGGGTANEKLFF. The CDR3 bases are TGTGCCAGCAGTGTAGGGGGGGGTACGGCTAATGAAAAACTGTTTTTT.

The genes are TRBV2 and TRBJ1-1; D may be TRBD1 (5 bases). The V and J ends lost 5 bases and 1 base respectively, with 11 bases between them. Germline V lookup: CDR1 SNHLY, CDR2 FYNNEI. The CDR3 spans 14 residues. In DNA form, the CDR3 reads TGTGCCAGCAGTTTGGGGCCGGCGAACACTGAAGCTTTCTTT. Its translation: CASSLGPANTEAFF.

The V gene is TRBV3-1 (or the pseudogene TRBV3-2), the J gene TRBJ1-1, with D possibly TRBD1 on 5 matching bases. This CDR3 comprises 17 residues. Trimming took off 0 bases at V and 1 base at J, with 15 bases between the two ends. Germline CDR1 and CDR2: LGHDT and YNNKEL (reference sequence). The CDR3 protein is CASSQEIGAVGNTEAFF. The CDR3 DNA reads TGTGCCAGCAGCCAAGAAATAGGGGCAGTCGGGAACACTGAAGCTTTCTTT.

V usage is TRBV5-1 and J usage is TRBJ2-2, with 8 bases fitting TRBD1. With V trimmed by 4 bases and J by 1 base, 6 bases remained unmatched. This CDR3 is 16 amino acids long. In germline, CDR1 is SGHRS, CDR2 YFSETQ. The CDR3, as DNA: TGCGCCAGCAGCCTACAGGGGGATAGGAACACCGGGGAGCTGTTTTTT. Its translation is CASSLQGDRNTGELFF. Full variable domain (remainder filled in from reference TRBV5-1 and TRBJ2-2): KAGVTQTPRYLIKTRGQQVTLSCSPISGHRSVSWYQQTPGQGLQFLFEYFSETQRNKGNFPGRFSGRQFSNSRSEMNVSTLELGDSALYLCASSLQGDRNTGELFFGEGSRLTVL.

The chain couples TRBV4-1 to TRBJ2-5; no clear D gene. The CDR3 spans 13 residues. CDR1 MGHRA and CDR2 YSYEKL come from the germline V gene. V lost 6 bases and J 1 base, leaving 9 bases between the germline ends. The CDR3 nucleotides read TGCGCCAGCAGTCGCGCCGGCCAAGAGACCCAGTACTTC. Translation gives CASSRAGQETQYF.

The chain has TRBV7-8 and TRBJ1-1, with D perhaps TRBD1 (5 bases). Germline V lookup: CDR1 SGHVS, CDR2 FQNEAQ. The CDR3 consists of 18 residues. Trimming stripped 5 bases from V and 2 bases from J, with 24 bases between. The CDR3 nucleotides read TGTGCCAGCAGCCGGGACGGGAGGTCCCTCCGTATTAACACTGAAGCTTTCTTT. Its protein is CASSRDGRSLRINTEAFF.

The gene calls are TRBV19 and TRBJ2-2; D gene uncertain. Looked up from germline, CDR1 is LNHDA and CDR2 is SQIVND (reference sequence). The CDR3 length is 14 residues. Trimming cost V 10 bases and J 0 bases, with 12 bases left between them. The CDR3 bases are TGTGCCATCCAAGGCAGCGCGAACACCGGGGAGCTGTTTTTT. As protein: CAIQGSANTGELFF. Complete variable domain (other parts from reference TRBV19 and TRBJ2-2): DGGITQSPKYLFRKEGQNVTLSCEQNLNHDAMYWYRQDPGQGLRLIYYSQIVNDFQKGDIAEGYSVSREKKESFPLTVTSAQKNPTAFYLCAIQGSANTGELFFGEGSRLTVL.

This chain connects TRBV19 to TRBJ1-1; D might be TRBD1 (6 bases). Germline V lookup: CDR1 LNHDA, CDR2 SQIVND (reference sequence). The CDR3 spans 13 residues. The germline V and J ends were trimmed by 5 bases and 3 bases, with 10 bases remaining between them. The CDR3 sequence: CASSSNRDTEAFF. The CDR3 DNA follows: TGTGCCAGTAGTTCGAACAGGGACACTGAAGCTTTCTTT. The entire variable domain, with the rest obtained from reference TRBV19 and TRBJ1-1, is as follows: DGGITQSPKYLFRKEGQNVTLSCEQNLNHDAMYWYRQDPGQGLRLIYYSQIVNDFQKGDIAEGYSVSREKKESFPLTVTSAQKNPTAFYLCASSSNRDTEAFFGQGTRLTVV.

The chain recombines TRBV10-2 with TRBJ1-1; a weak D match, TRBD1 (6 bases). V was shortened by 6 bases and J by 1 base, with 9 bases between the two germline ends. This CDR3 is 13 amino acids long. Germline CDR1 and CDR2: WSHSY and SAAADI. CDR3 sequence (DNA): TGCGCCAGCAGAGTACAGGGGAACACTGAAGCTTTCTTT. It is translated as CASRVQGNTEAFF.

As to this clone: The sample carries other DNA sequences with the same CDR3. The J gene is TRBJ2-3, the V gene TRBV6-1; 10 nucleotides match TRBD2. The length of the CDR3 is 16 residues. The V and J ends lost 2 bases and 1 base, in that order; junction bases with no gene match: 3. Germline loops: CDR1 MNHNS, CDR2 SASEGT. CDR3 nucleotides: TGTGCCAGCAGTGAAACTACTAGCGGGGGCACAGATACGCAGTATTTT. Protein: CASSETTSGGTDTQYF.

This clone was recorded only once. The CDR3 region has the DNA TGTGCCAGCAGCCAAGATCTTGTAGGAGGTTCTAATGAAAAACTGTTTTTT. This encodes CASSQDLVGGSNEKLFF. V gene TRBV3-1 (or the pseudogene TRBV3-2) combines with J gene TRBJ1-4, with unresolved D. V dropped 0 bases and J dropped 3 bases, with 14 bases sitting between them. In germline, CDR1 is LGHDT, CDR2 YNNKEL (reference sequence). This CDR3 comprises 17 residues.

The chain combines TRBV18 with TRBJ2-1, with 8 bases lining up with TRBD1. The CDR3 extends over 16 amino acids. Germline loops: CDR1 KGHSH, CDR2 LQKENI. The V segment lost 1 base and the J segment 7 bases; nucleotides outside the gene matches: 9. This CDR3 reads CASSPRSGGSSNEQFF. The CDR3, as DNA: TGTGCCAGCTCACCACGGTCAGGGGGCTCGTCGAATGAGCAGTTCTTC.

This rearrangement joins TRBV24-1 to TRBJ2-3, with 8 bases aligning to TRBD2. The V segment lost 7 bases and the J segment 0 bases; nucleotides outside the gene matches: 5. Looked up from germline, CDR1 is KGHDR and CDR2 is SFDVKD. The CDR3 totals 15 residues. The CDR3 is CATRETSGSTDTQYF. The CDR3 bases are TGTGCCACCAGAGAAACTAGCGGCAGCACAGATACGCAGTATTTT.

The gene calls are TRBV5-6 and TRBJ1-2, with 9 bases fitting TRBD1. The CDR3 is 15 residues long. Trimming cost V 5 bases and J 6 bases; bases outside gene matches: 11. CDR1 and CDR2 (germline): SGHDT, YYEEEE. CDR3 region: CASSPLYRGRDGYTF. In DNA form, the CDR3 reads TGTGCCAGCAGTCCACTATACAGGGGGCGAGATGGCTACACCTTC.

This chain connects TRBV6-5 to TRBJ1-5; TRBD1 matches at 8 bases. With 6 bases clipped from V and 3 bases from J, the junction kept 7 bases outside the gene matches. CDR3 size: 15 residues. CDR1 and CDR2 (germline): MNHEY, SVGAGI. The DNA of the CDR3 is TGTGCCAGCAGCCGAACAGGGGGTTTCAATCAGCCCCAGCATTTT. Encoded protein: CASSRTGGFNQPQHF.

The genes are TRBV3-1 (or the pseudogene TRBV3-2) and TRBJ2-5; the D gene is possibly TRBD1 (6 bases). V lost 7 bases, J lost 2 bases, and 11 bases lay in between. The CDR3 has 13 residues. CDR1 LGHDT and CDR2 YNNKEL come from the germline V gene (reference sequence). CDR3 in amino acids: CASTWGPQETQYF. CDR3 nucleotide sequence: TGTGCCAGCACCTGGGGGCCTCAAGAGACCCAGTACTTC.

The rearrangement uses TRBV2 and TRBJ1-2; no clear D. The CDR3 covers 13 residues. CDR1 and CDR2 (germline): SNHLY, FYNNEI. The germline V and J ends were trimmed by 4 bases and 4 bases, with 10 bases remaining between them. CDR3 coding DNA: TGTGCCAGCAGTGGGGAGGGTACCTATGGCTACACCTTC. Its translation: CASSGEGTYGYTF.

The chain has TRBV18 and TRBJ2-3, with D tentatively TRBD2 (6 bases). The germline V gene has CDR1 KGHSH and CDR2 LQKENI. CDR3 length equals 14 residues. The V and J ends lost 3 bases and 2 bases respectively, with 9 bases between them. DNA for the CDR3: TGTGCCAGCTCACCGGAGGGGACCACAGATACGCAGTATTTT. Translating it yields CASSPEGTTDTQYF.

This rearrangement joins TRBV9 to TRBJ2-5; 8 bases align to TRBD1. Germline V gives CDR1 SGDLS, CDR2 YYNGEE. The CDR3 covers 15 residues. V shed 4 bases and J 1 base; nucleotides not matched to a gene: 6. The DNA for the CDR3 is TGTGCCAGCAGCACCAGGACAGGGAGCCAAGAGACCCAGTACTTC. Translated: CASSTRTGSQETQYF. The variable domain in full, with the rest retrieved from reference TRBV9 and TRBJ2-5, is DSGVTQTPKHLITATGQRVTLRCSPRSGDLSVYWYQQSLDQGLQFLIQYYNGEERAKGNILERFSAQQFPDLHSELNLSSLELGDSALYFCASSTRTGSQETQYFGPGTRLLVL.

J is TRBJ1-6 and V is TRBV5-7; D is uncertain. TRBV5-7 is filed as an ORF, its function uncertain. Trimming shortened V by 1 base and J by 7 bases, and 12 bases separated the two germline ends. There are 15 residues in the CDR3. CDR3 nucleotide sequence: TGTGCCAGCAGCTTGAAGAGCTGGAGGAATTCACCCCTCCACTTT. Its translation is CASSLKSWRNSPLHF.

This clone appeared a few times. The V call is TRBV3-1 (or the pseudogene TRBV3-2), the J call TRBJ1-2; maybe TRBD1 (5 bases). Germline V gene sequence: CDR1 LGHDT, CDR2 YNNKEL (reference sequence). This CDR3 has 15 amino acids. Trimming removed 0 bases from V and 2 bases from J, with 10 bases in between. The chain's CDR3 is CASSQDARANYGYTF. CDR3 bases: TGTGCCAGCAGCCAAGATGCCAGGGCAAACTATGGCTACACCTTC.

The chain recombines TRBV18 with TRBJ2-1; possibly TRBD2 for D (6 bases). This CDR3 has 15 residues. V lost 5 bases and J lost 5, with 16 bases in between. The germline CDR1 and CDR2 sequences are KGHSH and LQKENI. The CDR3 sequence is CASSSLRGYDNEQFF. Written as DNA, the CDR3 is TGTGCCAGCTCATCGCTTCGGGGGTACGACAATGAGCAGTTCTTC.

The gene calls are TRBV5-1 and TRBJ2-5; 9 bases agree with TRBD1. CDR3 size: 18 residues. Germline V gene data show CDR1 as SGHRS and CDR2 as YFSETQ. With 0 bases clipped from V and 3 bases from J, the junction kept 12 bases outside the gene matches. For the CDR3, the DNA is TGCGCCAGCAGCTTGGACCCCCTGACAGGGGGTGGTAAAGAGACCCAGTACTTC. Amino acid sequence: CASSLDPLTGGGKETQYF.

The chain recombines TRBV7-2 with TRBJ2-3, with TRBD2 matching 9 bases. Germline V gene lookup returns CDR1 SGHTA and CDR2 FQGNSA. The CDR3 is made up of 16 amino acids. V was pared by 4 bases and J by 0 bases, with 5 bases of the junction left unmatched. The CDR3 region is CASSSRAGGSTDTQYF. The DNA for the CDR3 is TGTGCCAGCAGCTCCCGAGCGGGGGGAAGCACAGATACGCAGTATTTT.

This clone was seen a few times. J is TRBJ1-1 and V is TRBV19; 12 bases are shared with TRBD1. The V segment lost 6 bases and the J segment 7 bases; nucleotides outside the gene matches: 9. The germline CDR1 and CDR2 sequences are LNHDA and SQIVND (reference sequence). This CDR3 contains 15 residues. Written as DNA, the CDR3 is TGTGCCAGTAGGAAACCGGGACAGGGGGCTTATGAAGCTTTCTTT. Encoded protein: CASRKPGQGAYEAFF. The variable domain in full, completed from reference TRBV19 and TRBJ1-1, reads DGGITQSPKYLFRKEGQNVTLSCEQNLNHDAMYWYRQDPGQGLRLIYYSQIVNDFQKGDIAEGYSVSREKKESFPLTVTSAQKNPTAFYLCASRKPGQGAYEAFFGQGTRLTVV.

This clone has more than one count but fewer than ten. Here the CDR3 reads CASSPYQAQNTEAFF. CDR3 sequence (DNA): TGTGCCAGCAGCCCGTATCAAGCTCAGAACACTGAAGCTTTCTTT. The J gene is TRBJ1-1, the V gene TRBV7-8; D uncertain. Germline V gene data show CDR1 as SGHVS and CDR2 as FQNEAQ. Deletions cut 5 bases from V and 1 base from J, with 14 bases between. There are 15 residues in the CDR3.